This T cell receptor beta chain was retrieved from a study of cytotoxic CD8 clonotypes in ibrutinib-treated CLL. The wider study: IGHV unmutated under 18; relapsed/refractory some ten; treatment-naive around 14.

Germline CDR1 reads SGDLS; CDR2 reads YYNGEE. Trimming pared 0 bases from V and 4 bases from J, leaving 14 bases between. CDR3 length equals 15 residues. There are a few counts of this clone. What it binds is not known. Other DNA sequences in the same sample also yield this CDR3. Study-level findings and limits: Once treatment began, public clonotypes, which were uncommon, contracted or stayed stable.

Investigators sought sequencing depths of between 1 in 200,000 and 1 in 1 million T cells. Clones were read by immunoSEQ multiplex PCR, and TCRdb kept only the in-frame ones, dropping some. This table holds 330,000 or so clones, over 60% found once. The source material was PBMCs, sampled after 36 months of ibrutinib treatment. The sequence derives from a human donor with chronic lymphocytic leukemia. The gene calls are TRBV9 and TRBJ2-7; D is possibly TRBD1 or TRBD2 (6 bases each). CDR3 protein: CASSVGGGGGYEQYF. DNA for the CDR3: TGTGCCAGCAGCGTAGGTGGCGGAGGGGGTTACGAGCAGTACTTC.